This paragraph reports one T cell receptor beta chain. This entry is derived from a study of blood T cell repertoires in COVID-19. The CDR3 extends over 16 amino acids. Germline assignment: CDR1 MGHRA and CDR2 YSYEKL. Trimming removed 0 bases at V and 0 bases at J, with 10 bases between. This table comes from immunoSEQ multiplex PCR, and its TCRdb copy is limited to in-frame clones, with some not included. The sample contains approximately 76,000 clones, around 83% of which appear only once. V is TRBV4-1 and J is TRBJ2-3; D gene unclear. The sequence was collected from an elderly man with active or convalescent COVID-19. Material for sequencing was peripheral blood. The CDR3, as DNA: TGCGCCAGCAGCCAAGATTACTCCTCTAGCACAGATACGCAGTATTTT. It encodes CASSQDYSSSTDTQYF.